The present T cell receptor beta chain was sequenced within a study of early T cells in non-severe SARS-CoV-2 infection. Regarding the study as a whole: VDJdb-based matching was biased toward anti-spike CD8 responses and missed private and CD4 specificities.

TCRdb recomputed calls from the 5' RACE reads with MiXCR, one row per CDR3 protein. This table holds approximately 70,000 distinct CDR3 sequences, around 12% found once. This clonotype was recorded once. The antigen is not known. A much larger clone lies one base from this, so it may be a read error. The CDR3 sequence is 12 residues long. Germline CDR1 SGHAT, CDR2 FQNNGV. Trimming cost V 3 bases and J 9 bases, with 9 bases left between them. This clonotype was sampled from an adult who was a healthcare worker with PCR-confirmed SARS-CoV-2 infection or an uninfected control (not recorded which). Sequenced material: whole blood. The V gene is TRBV11-2, the J gene TRBJ2-4; weak D call: TRBD2 (6 bases). The CDR3 region has the DNA TGTGCCAGCAGCTTTATGGGGGGCATTCAGTACTTC. This codes for CASSFMGGIQYF.